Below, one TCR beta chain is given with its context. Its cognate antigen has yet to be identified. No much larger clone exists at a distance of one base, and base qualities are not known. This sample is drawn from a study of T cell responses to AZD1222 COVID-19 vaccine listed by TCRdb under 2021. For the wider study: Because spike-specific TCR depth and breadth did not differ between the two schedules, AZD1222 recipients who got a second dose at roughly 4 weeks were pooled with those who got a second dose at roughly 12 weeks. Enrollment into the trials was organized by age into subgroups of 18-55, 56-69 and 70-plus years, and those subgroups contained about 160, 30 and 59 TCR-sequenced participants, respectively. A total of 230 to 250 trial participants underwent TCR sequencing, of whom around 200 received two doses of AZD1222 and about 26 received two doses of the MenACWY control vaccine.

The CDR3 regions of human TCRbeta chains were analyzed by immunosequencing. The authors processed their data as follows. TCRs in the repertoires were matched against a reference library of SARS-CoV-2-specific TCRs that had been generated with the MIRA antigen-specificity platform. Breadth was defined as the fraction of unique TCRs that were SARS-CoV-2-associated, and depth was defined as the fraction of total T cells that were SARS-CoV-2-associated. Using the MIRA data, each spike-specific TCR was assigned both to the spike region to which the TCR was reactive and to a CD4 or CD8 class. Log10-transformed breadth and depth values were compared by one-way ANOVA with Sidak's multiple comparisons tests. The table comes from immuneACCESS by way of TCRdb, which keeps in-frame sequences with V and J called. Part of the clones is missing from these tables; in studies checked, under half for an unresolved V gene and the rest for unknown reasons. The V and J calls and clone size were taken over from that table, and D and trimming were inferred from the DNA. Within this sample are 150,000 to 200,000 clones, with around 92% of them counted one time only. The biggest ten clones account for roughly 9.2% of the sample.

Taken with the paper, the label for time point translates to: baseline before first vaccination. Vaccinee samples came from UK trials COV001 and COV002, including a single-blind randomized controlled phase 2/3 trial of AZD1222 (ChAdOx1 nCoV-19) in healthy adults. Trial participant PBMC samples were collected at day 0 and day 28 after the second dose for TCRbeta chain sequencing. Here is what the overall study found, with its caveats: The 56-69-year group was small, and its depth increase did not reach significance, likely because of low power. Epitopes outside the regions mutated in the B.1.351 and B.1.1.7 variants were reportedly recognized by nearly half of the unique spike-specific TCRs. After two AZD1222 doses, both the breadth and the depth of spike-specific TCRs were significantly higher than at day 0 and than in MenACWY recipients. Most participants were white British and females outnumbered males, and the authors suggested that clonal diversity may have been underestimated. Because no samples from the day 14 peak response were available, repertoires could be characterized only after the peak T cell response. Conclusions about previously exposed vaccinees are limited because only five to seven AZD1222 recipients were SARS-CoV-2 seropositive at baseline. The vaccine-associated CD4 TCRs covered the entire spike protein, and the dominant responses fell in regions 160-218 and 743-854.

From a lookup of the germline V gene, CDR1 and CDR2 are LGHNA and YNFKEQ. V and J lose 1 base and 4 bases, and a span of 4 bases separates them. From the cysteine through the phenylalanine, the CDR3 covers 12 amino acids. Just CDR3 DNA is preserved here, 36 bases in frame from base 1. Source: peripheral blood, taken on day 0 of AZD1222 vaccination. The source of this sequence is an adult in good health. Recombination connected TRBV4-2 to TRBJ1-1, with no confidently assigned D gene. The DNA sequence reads TGTGCCAGCAGCCAAGGGACCACTGAAGCTTTCTTT. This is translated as CASSQGTTEAFF.